This is a list of T cell receptor beta chains from one sample in a study of blood T cell repertoires in COVID-19. Sequenced by immunoSEQ multiplex PCR; TCRdb stores in-frame clones only, minus some. Among 95,000 to 100,000 clones listed, around 85% were seen once. The source material was peripheral blood. The receptors originated from a woman in her 70s with active or convalescent COVID-19. Both conserved end residues are part of each CDR3. Fields, in order: V gene, clone size, D gene, J gene, CDR3 DNA, CDR3 protein. The D gene is left open where the match is weak. The size entry is marked missing in some rows and otherwise reads once, few, many or a size class.

>TRBV18|.|TRBD2|TRBJ2-7
TGTGCCAGCTCACGGACTAGCGGGAGCTACGAGCAGTACTTC
CASSRTSGSYEQYF
>TRBV5-1|.|.|TRBJ1-1
TGCGCCAGCAGCTTATCTCGGGTGGGCACTGAAGCTTTCTTT
CASSLSRVGTEAFF
>TRBV12-5|once|TRBD1|TRBJ1-2
TGTGCTAGTGGTAACCGGGACAGAAACTATGGCTACACCTTC
CASGNRDRNYGYTF
>TRBV7-9|.|.|TRBJ1-4
TGTGCCAGCAGCTTAGCCAGGGGAAGAACTAATGAAAAACTGTTTTTT
CASSLARGRTNEKLFF
>TRBV6-2/TRBV6-3|.|.|TRBJ2-7
TGTGCCAGCAGTTCCAGTTTCTGGGCCGGCGTCTCCTACGAGCAGTACTTC
CASSSSFWAGVSYEQYF
>TRBV7-2|.|.|TRBJ2-3
TGTGCCAGCACCGAGGGAAACACAGATACGCAGTATTTT
CASTEGNTDTQYF
>TRBV5-1|few|TRBD1|TRBJ2-1
TGCGCCAGCAGCTTGGCAGGACAGGGGTACAATGAGCAGTTCTTC
CASSLAGQGYNEQFF
>TRBV5-1|.|.|TRBJ2-5
TGCGCCAGCAGCTTGGTTGGCAGAGGAGAGACCCAGTACTTC
CASSLVGRGETQYF
>TRBV21-1|.|.|TRBJ1-3
TGTGCCAGCAGCAATCCAGGGGCGGGTGGAAACACCATATATTTT
CASSNPGAGGNTIYF
>TRBV4-1|.|.|TRBJ1-2
TGCGCCAGCAGCCAAGCGACAGCGGGGTATGGCTACACCTTC
CASSQATAGYGYTF
>TRBV24-1|.|.|TRBJ2-7
TGTGCCACCAGTGACGGGAGTTACTCCTACGAGCAGTACTTC
CATSDGSYSYEQYF
>TRBV15|.|.|TRBJ2-2
TGTGCCACCAGCAGTAGTCGGTGGGAGCTGTTTTTT
CATSSSRWELFF
>TRBV5-5|.|TRBD1|TRBJ1-6
TGTGCCAGCAGCTTGGAGGACAGGGGAATTTCACCCCTCCACTTT
CASSLEDRGISPLHF
>TRBV30|.|.|TRBJ1-2
TGTGCCTGGAGGGTAGTAACCTTTAACTATGGCTACACCTTC
CAWRVVTFNYGYTF